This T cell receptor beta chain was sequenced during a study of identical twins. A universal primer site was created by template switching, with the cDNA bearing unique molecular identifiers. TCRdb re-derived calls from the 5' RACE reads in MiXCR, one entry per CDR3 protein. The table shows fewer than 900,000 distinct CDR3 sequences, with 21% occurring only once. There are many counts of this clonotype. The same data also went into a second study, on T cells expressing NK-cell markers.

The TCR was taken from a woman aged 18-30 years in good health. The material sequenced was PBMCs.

CDR3 sequence (DNA): TGCGCCAGCAGCTCGGACAGAACTAACTATGGCTACACCTTC. As protein: CASSSDRTNYGYTF. The V call is TRBV5-1, the J call TRBJ1-2; D is perhaps TRBD1 (6 bases). CDR3 length equals 14 residues. Trimming cost V 3 bases and J 0 bases, with 9 bases left between them. The germline V gene has CDR1 SGHRS and CDR2 YFSETQ.